This T cell receptor beta chain derives from a study of T-cell memory formation after mild COVID-19. The study, taken as a whole, reports: Contracting CD4+ clones were located mainly in CM and EM, and CD8+ clones in EMRA. Contracting clones, day 15 to 85, had balanced CD4/CD8, and later expanders favored CD4+. Pre-infection memory held some responding clones, suggesting pre-existing cross-reactive T cells responded.

V shed 4 bases, J shed 6 bases, and the junction held 7 bases outside the gene matches. The germline V gene encodes CDR1 LGHDT and CDR2 YNNKEL (reference sequence). The CDR3 sequence is 15 residues long. Amplification by 5'RACE using constant-segment primers produced TCR alpha and TCR beta cDNA libraries that carried sample barcodes and UMIs. One entry per CDR3 protein results from TCRdb running MiXCR on the 5' RACE reads. The repertoire holds 380,000 or so distinct CDR3 sequences, roughly 13% seen once, with over 20% in the top ten. For this clonotype: Antigen: not known.

Sequenced: PBMCs or a T cell subset sorted from them (not recorded which). The chain is built from TRBV3-1 and TRBJ2-7; TRBD2 aligns across 12 bases. This receptor was obtained from a man aged 18 to 30 who had mild COVID-19 (a few samples of this study predate the infection). Cell type and time point are not known. The CDR3, as DNA: TGTGCCAGCAGCCCCCGGACTAGCGGGGTCGGCGAGCAGTACTTC. Protein sequence: CASSPRTSGVGEQYF.